What follows are 2 T cell receptor beta chains derived from one specimen sequenced in a study of OX40 agonist ivuxolimab in advanced cancers. The library was generated by the immunoSEQ multiplex PCR assay. This immuneACCESS table, as held by TCRdb, lists in-frame sequences with V and J called but not all clones. Of the missing ones, under half trace to an unresolved V gene in checked studies; the others have no known cause. The sample table shows around 56,000 clones, and 85% to 90% are seen once. About 1.4% of the sample is taken by the ten largest. The sequences come from CD4+ or CD8+ T cells sorted from blood, collected in a trial of the OX40 agonist ivuxolimab. The receptors come from an adult with an advanced solid tumor such as melanoma, head and neck, liver or kidney cancer.

The chain uses TRBV6-6 and TRBJ1-5, with D uncertain. The V end was cut by 3 bases, the J end by 7 bases, with 13 bases between. Per the germline V gene, CDR1 is MNHNY and CDR2 is SVGAGI (reference sequence). The CDR3 consists of 14 residues. CDR3 protein: CASSYQNSEQPQHF. The CDR3, as DNA: TGTGCCAGCAGTTATCAAAATTCCGAACAGCCCCAGCATTTT.

This chain joins TRBV18 and TRBJ2-1, with 11 bases that match TRBD1. The CDR3 is 17 residues long. The V gene end was trimmed by 1 base and the J gene end by 6 bases; junction bases not matched to a gene: 8. Germline V gives CDR1 KGHSH, CDR2 LQKENI. This CDR3 is CASSPLLPGQGGNEQFF. For the CDR3, the DNA is TGTGCCAGCTCACCACTTTTACCGGGACAGGGGGGCAATGAGCAGTTCTTC.